The 13 T cell receptor beta chains below all came from one sample that was sequenced in a study of technical replicates of blood from a few donors. The data were produced by immunoSEQ multiplex PCR, yet TCRdb's version contains in-frame clones alone and is incomplete. The table shows 95,000 or so clones, with 85% to 95% occurring only once. Sequencing was carried out using T cells isolated from PBMCs. These receptors all stem from a human donor in good health.

V gene TRBV6-1 combines with J gene TRBJ2-7; 7 bases are shared with TRBD2. The CDR3 spans 16 residues. Germline V gene data show CDR1 as MNHNS and CDR2 as SASEGT. Trimming cost V 2 bases and J 1 base; bases outside gene matches: 8. The CDR3 DNA is TGTGCCAGCAGTGAAATCCCTAGCGGCCTTTCCTACGAGCAGTACTTC. This codes for CASSEIPSGLSYEQYF.

The rearrangement joins TRBV28 to TRBJ2-7; the match to TRBD2 covers 11 bases. Germline V gene data show CDR1 as MDHEN and CDR2 as SYDVKM. V dropped 4 bases and J dropped 12; count of bases not matched to a gene: 14. CDR3 length equals 15 residues. In DNA form, the CDR3 reads TGTGCCAGCAGTTCGTCCGGAATAGCGGGAGGGCCTCGGTACTTC. Amino acid sequence: CASSSSGIAGGPRYF.

The chain recombines TRBV6-6 with TRBJ1-2; D remains ambiguous. Germline CDR1 MNHNY, CDR2 SVGAGI (reference sequence). V was clipped by 5 bases and J by 2 bases, with 9 bases between them. The CDR3 runs to 13 residues. The CDR3 DNA sequence: TGTGCCAGCAGTCAAGACGGGAACTATGGCTACACCTTC. This encodes CASSQDGNYGYTF.

The rearrangement uses TRBV27 and TRBJ1-4; 12 nucleotides align to TRBD1. Losses at the gene ends were 6 bases for V and 10 bases for J; bases not matched to a gene: 18. The germline CDR1 and CDR2 sequences are MNHEY and SMNVEV (reference sequence). The CDR3 has 18 residues. The DNA of the CDR3 is TGTGCCAGCAGCATATCCAATCCTTCCGGGACAGGGGGCGGAAAACTGTTTTTT. Encoded protein: CASSISNPSGTGGGKLFF.

This clone was seen once. The J gene is TRBJ1-5, the V gene TRBV6-1, with 8 bases matching TRBD1. V was clipped by 1 base and J by 11 bases; unmatched bases: 13. Germline assignment: CDR1 MNHNS and CDR2 SASEGT. The CDR3 has 16 residues. CDR3 coding DNA: TGTGCCAGCAGTGAAGAATTAAGGGGACAGGCCTGGGCCCAGCATTTT. This translates into CASSEELRGQAWAQHF.

This clone was counted once. The chain recombines TRBV6-5 with TRBJ2-7; 11 nucleotides match TRBD2. This CDR3 comprises 15 residues. Germline V lookup: CDR1 MNHEY, CDR2 SVGAGI. J gave up 4 bases and V 6 bases, and 8 bases lay outside the gene matches. CDR3 nucleotide sequence: TGTGCCAGCAGCCGTAAGACTAGCGGGATTTACGAGCAGTACTTC. This translates into CASSRKTSGIYEQYF.

The chain uses TRBV4-3 and TRBJ2-2; TRBD1 agrees at 8 bases. This CDR3 region has 15 residues. The V gene's germline CDR1 is LGHNA and CDR2 YSLEER. With 3 bases clipped from V and 7 bases from J, the junction kept 7 bases outside the gene matches. For the CDR3, the DNA is TGCGCCAGCAGCCAGTCGGACAGGGACAGCGGGGAGCTGTTTTTT. Amino acid sequence: CASSQSDRDSGELFF.

This chain connects TRBV6-5 to TRBJ2-5; 11 bases line up with TRBD2. The V gene end was trimmed by 5 bases and the J gene end by 1 base; junction bases not matched to a gene: 3. Germline CDR1 is MNHEY and CDR2 is SVGAGI. This CDR3 is 15 amino acids long. CDR3 sequence: CASSRLAGTQETQYF. CDR3 bases: TGTGCCAGCAGTAGACTAGCGGGAACCCAAGAGACCCAGTACTTC.

The chain has TRBV19 and TRBJ2-3; TRBD1 might be the D (5 bases). The CDR3 length is 16 residues. V lost 3 bases and J 0 bases, leaving 13 bases between the germline ends. CDR1 and CDR2 (germline): LNHDA, SQIVND (reference sequence). CDR3 in amino acids: CASSISTDTSTDTQYF. CDR3 nucleotide sequence: TGTGCCAGTAGTATTAGCACGGACACTAGCACAGATACGCAGTATTTT. Combining the CDR3 with reference TRBV19 and TRBJ2-3 gives the whole variable domain DGGITQSPKYLFRKEGQNVTLSCEQNLNHDAMYWYRQDPGQGLRLIYYSQIVNDFQKGDIAEGYSVSREKKESFPLTVTSAQKNPTAFYLCASSISTDTSTDTQYFGPGTRLTVL.

The chain combines TRBV5-8 with TRBJ1-3, with D perhaps TRBD1 (6 bases). This CDR3 region has 16 residues. The germline V and J ends were trimmed by 0 bases and 0 bases, with 10 bases remaining between them. Germline assignment: CDR1 SGHTS and CDR2 YDEGEE. CDR3 in DNA: TGTGCCAGCAGCTTGGACAGGGCCGGCTCTGGAAACACCATATATTTT. Amino acid sequence: CASSLDRAGSGNTIYF.

Remarks on this clone: This specimen includes other DNA sequences encoding the same CDR3. The chain links TRBV13 to TRBJ2-5; D might be TRBD2 (6 bases). The germline CDR1 and CDR2 sequences are PRHDT and FYEKMQ (reference sequence). Trimming took off 5 bases at V and 0 bases at J, with 10 bases between the two ends. The CDR3 consists of 14 residues. The CDR3 DNA reads TGTGCCAGCAGCCGACTAGGGAACCAAGAGACCCAGTACTTC. Translated, it gives CASSRLGNQETQYF.

The rearrangement joins TRBV19 to TRBJ1-1; TRBD1 agrees at 9 bases. Germline CDR1 reads LNHDA; CDR2 reads SQIVND (reference sequence). This CDR3 has 17 amino acids. V gave up 3 bases and J gave up 2 bases; unmatched junction bases: 10. The CDR3 reads CASSIRTGVGVNTEAFF. The CDR3 DNA follows: TGTGCCAGTAGTATTCGGACAGGGGTCGGTGTTAACACTGAAGCTTTCTTT.

V and J are TRBV2 and TRBJ2-7, with a possible D match to TRBD2 (5 bases). V gave up 7 bases and J gave up 3 bases, with 10 bases separating them. Germline values: CDR1 SNHLY, CDR2 FYNNEI. CDR3 length: 12 residues. The CDR3 coding sequence is TGTGCCAGCACGGAGAGCGGCTACGAGCAGTACTTC. This sequence encodes CASTESGYEQYF.